A selection of T cell receptor beta chains follows, all from one sample in a study of blood T cells in healthy people across ages. TCRdb re-derived calls from the 5' RACE reads in MiXCR, one entry per CDR3 protein. Here the sample spans fewer than 1,000,000 distinct CDR3 sequences, 40% to 50% being singletons. Material for sequencing was blood. All receptors derive from a man between 60 and 75 years old in good health. CDR3s include the opening cysteine and the closing phenylalanine or tryptophan. Clone size appears in some rows only: once, few, many, or a class for an expanded clone.

>TRBJ2-1|TRBV20-1|few
CSVMGLAQNEQFF
>TRBJ2-3|TRBV3-1|few
CASSQDHSDPTDTQYF
>TRBJ2-7|TRBV20-1|-
CSAEGQTYEQYF
>-|TRBV12-5|-
CASGQKATGAHYEQYF
>TRBJ1-1|TRBV4-3|-
CASSQEEGTGSTEAFF
>TRBJ2-5|TRBV20-1|-
CSARKGTGQETQYF
>TRBJ2-3|TRBV5-1|-
CASSPELDTQYF
>TRBJ1-2|TRBV7-9|many
CASSLAQGGYTF
>TRBJ2-4|TRBV27|-
CASSSRTSGGARNIQYF
>TRBJ2-7|TRBV15|many
CATSGESGTGSHEQYF
>TRBJ2-7|TRBV7-8|few
CASSYGTVLYEQYF
>TRBJ2-3|TRBV20-1|-
CSAGTRKDTQYF
>TRBJ1-2|TRBV6-2/TRBV6-3|once
CASSYTVTGKGGYTF
>TRBJ1-6|TRBV7-9|many
CASSFGSPLHF
>TRBJ1-6|TRBV20-1|-
CSALRTGTTTNSPLHF
>TRBJ1-1|TRBV7-2|-
CASSLVSSVGTEAFF
>TRBJ1-2|TRBV7-9|-
CASSLVGQGHGYTF
>TRBJ2-1|TRBV7-8|-
CASSLARTSGGSYNEQFF
>TRBJ2-7|TRBV4-1|-
CASSQGPSSSYEQYF
>TRBJ2-1|TRBV7-9|-
CASSLVPTIGYEQFF
>TRBJ1-6|TRBV4-1|-
CASSQDTDRSGSPLHF
>TRBJ2-6|TRBV20-1|few
CSARSGTGGGWTGANVLTF
>TRBJ1-2|TRBV27|few
CASRLGQAYGYTF
>TRBJ2-4|TRBV20-1|-
CSATRAGQTLVKNIQYF
>TRBJ2-5|TRBV3-1|once
CASSPPAIAAETQYF
>TRBJ2-3|TRBV2|-
CASSVGQGEYTDTQYF
>TRBJ1-6|TRBV27|-
CASSIRDTYNSPLHF
>TRBJ2-3|TRBV20-1|few
CSGGSGGTDTQYF
>TRBJ2-6|TRBV20-1|few
CSASEVHLSGANVLTF
>TRBJ2-5|TRBV10-3|few
CAISVAQETQYF
>TRBJ2-5|TRBV29-1|many
CSVEDPRTSGEKETQYF
>TRBJ2-1|TRBV28|-
CASTRGAPSYNEQFF
>TRBJ2-1|TRBV5-1|-
CASFPLDSYNEQFF
>TRBJ2-2|TRBV9|-
CASSVRQAGGELFF
>TRBJ2-1|TRBV30|few
CAWSGTSVYNEQFF
>TRBJ2-3|TRBV30|-
CAWSYLLSGGPSDTQYF
>-|TRBV6-5|few
CASSPAGRDYEQYF
>TRBJ2-6|TRBV27|many
CASSFLRGSSGANVLTF
>TRBJ2-5|TRBV6-4|-
CASSDGVGAPYNEQYF
>TRBJ2-1|TRBV15|-
CATSRGQGEQFF
>TRBJ2-7|TRBV19|-
CASSPRGEIYEQYF
>-|TRBV6-2/TRBV6-3|once
CASSDGTIKNYEQYF
>TRBJ2-3|TRBV10-1|-
CASSESIANKDTQYF
>TRBJ2-2|TRBV20-1|-
CSARVQGMTGELFF
>TRBJ1-5|TRBV20-1|-
CSATPGTRNQPQHF
>TRBJ2-1|TRBV21-1|-
CASSKGAGRVEQFF
>TRBJ2-3|TRBV18|once
CASSPRGTGDPDTQYF
>TRBJ2-1|TRBV7-2|few
CASSLERQAHEQFF
>TRBJ2-3|TRBV5-1|-
CASSPGAADTQYF
>TRBJ2-7|TRBV7-2|-
CASSLAGGEKPYEQYF
>TRBJ2-3|TRBV20-1|few
CSVRSTDTQYF
>TRBJ2-7|TRBV5-5|-
CASSFQDRGSDEQYF
>TRBJ1-2|TRBV19|few
CASSDPGGLEGYTF
>TRBJ2-1|TRBV15|-
CATSPAGTGHNEQFF